Each of the 6 T cell receptor beta chains below was sequenced from the same sample in a study of blood T cell repertoires in COVID-19. Using immunoSEQ multiplex PCR, the repertoire was profiled, and TCRdb retains in-frame clones only, with some absent. The sample contains over 200,000 clones, around 90% of which appear only once. The sequencing input was PBMCs or T cells enriched from blood (not recorded which). The receptors derive from a man aged 25-40 years who had recovered from COVID-19.

V and J are TRBV4-2 and TRBJ2-1; D remains unclear. Germline V gene data show CDR1 as LGHNA and CDR2 as YNFKEQ. This CDR3 is 15 amino acids long. Deletions cut 1 base from V and 0 bases from J, with 7 bases between. The CDR3 sequence is CASSQVASSYNEQFF. As DNA, the CDR3 is TGTGCCAGCAGCCAAGTAGCCAGCTCCTACAATGAGCAGTTCTTC.

The rearrangement links TRBV30 to TRBJ1-2, with 11 bases identical to TRBD1. V was clipped by 5 bases and J by 8 bases; unmatched bases: 10. Germline lookup yields CDR1 GTSNPN and CDR2 SVGIG (reference sequence). The CDR3 runs to 14 residues. CDR3 sequence: CAWGADRGRQGYTF. CDR3 coding DNA: TGTGCCTGGGGAGCGGACAGGGGGCGGCAAGGCTACACCTTC.

The CDR3 DNA is TGTGCCAGCAGCTTAGGGGGGCCGAATGCGTGGTGGGATGAGCAGTTCTTC. It codes for CASSLGGPNAWWDEQFF. The chain recombines TRBV11-3 with TRBJ2-1, with D maybe TRBD1 (6 bases). The CDR3 covers 17 residues. The germline V gene has CDR1 SGHNT and CDR2 YENEEA. Trimming removed 1 base from V and 8 bases from J, with 21 bases in between.

Turning to this clone: Other nucleotide sequences from this sample produce the same CDR3. The chain employs TRBV2 and TRBJ1-5; a possible D gene is TRBD1 (5 bases). V lost 4 bases to trimming and J lost 3 bases, with 10 bases between them. The CDR3 totals 14 residues. Germline V gene sequence: CDR1 SNHLY, CDR2 FYNNEI. CDR3 in amino acids: CASSGGGTNQPQHF. The CDR3 DNA sequence: TGTGCCAGCAGTGGGGGGGGGACCAATCAGCCCCAGCATTTT.

This sequence joins TRBV5-4 and TRBJ2-3; possibly TRBD1 for D (5 bases). The CDR3 length is 15 residues. Germline-derived CDR1 and CDR2 are SGHNT and YYREEE (reference sequence). Trimming removed 6 bases from V and 0 bases from J, with 14 bases in between. The CDR3 sequence is CASNRAGPSTDTQYF. The CDR3 region has the DNA TGTGCCAGCAATCGAGCAGGGCCTAGCACAGATACGCAGTATTTT.

The V gene is TRBV27, the J gene TRBJ2-3; D possibly corresponds to TRBD1 (5 bases). Trimming took 2 bases from V and 7 from J, leaving 19 bases between them. The germline V gene has CDR1 MNHEY and CDR2 SMNVEV (reference sequence). The CDR3 runs to 16 residues. The DNA of the CDR3 is TGTGCCAGCAGTTTAATTGCCAGGGATCTTCGCCATACGCAGTATTTT. Protein product: CASSLIARDLRHTQYF.